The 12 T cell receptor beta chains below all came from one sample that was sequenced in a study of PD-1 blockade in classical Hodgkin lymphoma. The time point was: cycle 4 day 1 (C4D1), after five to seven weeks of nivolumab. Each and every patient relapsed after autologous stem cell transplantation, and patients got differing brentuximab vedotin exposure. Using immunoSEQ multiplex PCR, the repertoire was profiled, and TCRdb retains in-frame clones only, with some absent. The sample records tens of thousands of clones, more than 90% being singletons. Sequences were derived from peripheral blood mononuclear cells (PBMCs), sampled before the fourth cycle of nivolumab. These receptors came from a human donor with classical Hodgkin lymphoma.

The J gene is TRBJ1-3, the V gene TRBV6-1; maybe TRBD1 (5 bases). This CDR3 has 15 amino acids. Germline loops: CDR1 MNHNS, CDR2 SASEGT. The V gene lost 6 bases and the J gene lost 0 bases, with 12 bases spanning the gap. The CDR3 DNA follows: TGTGCCAGCAGGGCGGGACCGACCTCTGGAAACACCATATATTTT. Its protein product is CASRAGPTSGNTIYF.

The CDR3 DNA reads TGTGCCAGCAGTAGGGCGACAGTACCTTATGGCTACACCTTC. It is translated as CASSRATVPYGYTF. This chain links TRBV27 with TRBJ1-2; D may be TRBD1 (5 bases). Trimming took 5 bases from V and 5 from J, leaving 15 bases between them. Per the germline V gene, CDR1 is MNHEY and CDR2 is SMNVEV (reference sequence). The CDR3 runs to 14 residues.

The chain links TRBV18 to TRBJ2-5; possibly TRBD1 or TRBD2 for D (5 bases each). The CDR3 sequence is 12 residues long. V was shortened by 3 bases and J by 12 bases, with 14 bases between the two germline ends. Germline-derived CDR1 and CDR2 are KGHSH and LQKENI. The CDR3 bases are TGTGCCAGCTCACCGGGTCAGGGAGCTAAGTACTTC. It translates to CASSPGQGAKYF.

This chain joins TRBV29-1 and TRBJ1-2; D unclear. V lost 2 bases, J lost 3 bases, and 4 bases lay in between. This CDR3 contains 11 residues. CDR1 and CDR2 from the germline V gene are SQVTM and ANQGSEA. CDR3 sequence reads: CSVERDYGYTF. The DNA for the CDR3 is TGCAGCGTTGAACGGGACTATGGCTACACCTTC.

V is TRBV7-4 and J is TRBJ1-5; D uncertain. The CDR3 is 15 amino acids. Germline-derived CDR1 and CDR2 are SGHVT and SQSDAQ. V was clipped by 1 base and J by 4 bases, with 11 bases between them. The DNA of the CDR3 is TGTGCCAGCAGCTTAGTCGGAGGGCATAATCAGCCCCAGCATTTT. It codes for CASSLVGGHNQPQHF. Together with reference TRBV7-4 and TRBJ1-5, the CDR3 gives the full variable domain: GAGVSQSPRYKVAKRGRDVALRCDSISGHVTLYWYRQTLGQGSEVLTYSQSDAQRDKSGRPSGRFSAERPERSVSTLKIQRTEQGDSAVYLCASSLVGGHNQPQHFGDGTRLSIL.

The CDR3 region is CASSNPRTSGNTIYF. The CDR3 coding sequence is TGTGCCAGCAGTAACCCTAGGACCTCTGGAAACACCATATATTTT. This rearrangement joins TRBV28 to TRBJ1-3; the D is unclear. This CDR3 has 15 amino acids. With 5 bases removed from V and 0 bases from J, the gap between germline ends came to 11 bases. Germline CDR1 is MDHEN and CDR2 is SYDVKM.

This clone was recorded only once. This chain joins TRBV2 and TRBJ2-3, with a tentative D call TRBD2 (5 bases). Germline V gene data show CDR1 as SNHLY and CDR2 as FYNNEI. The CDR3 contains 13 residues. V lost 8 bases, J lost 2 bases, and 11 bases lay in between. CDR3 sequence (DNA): TGTGCCAGCCGCAGCGGCTACACAGATACGCAGTATTTT. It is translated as CASRSGYTDTQYF.

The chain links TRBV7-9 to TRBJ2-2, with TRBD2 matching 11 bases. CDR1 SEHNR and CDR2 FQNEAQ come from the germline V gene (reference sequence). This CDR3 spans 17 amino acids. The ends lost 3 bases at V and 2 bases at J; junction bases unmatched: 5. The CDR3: CASSFLLAGVNTGELFF. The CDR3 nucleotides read TGTGCCAGCAGCTTCCTACTAGCGGGAGTAAACACCGGGGAGCTGTTTTTT.

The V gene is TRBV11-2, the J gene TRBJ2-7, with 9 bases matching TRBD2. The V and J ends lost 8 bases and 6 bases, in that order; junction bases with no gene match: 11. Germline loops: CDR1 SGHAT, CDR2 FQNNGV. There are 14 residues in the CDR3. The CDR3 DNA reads TGTGCCAGCGGTTGGCGCGGGGGGGGAGGCGAGCAGTACTTC. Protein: CASGWRGGGGEQYF. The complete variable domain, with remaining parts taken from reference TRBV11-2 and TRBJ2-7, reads EAGVAQSPRYKIIEKRQSVAFWCNPISGHATLYWYQQILGQGPKLLIQFQNNGVVDDSQLPKDRFSAERLKGVDSTLKIQPAKLEDSAVYLCASGWRGGGGEQYFGPGTRLTVT.

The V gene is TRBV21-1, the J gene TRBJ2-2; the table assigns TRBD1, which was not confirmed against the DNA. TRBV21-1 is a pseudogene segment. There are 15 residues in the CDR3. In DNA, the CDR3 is TGTGCCAGCAGCAAATTTGGCCCTAACACCGGGGAGCTGTTTTTT. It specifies CASSKFGPNTGELFF.

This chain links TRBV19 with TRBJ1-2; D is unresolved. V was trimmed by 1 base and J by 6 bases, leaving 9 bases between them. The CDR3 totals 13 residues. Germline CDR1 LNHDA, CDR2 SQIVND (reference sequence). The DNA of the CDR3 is TGTGCCAGTAGTATAGGACGGTTCGATGGCTACACCTTC. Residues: CASSIGRFDGYTF. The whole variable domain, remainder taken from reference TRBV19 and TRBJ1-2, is DGGITQSPKYLFRKEGQNVTLSCEQNLNHDAMYWYRQDPGQGLRLIYYSQIVNDFQKGDIAEGYSVSREKKESFPLTVTSAQKNPTAFYLCASSIGRFDGYTFGSGTRLTVV.

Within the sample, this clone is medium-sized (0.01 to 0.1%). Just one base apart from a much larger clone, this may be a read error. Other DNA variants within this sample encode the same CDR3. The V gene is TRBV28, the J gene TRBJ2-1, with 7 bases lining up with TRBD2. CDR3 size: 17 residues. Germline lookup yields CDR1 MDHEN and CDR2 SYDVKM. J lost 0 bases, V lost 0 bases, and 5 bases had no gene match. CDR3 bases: TGTGCCAGCAGTTTATGGGCTAGCGGTAGCTCCTACAATGAGCAGTTCTTC. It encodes CASSLWASGSSYNEQFF. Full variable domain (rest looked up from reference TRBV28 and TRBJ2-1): DVKVTQSSRYLVKRTGEKVFLECVQDMDHENMFWYRQDPGLGLRLIYFSYDVKMKEKGDIPEGYSVSREKKERFSLILESASTNQTSMYLCASSLWASGSSYNEQFFGPGTRLTVL.